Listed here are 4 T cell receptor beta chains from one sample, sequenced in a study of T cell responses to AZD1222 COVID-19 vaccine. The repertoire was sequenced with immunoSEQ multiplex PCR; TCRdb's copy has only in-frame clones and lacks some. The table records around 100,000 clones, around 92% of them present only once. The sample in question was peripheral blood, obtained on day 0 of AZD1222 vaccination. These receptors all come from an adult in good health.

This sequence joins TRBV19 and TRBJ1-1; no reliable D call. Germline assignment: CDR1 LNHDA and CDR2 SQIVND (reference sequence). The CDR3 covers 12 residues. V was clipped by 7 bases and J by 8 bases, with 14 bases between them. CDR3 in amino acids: CASTPGPREAFF. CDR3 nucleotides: TGTGCCAGTACCCCGGGCCCGCGGGAAGCTTTCTTT.

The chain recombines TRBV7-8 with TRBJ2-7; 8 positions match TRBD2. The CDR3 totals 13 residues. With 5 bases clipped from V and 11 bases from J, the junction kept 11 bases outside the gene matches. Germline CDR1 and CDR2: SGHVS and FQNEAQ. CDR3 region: CASSTVGGEVEYF. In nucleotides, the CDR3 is TGTGCCAGCAGCACCGTCGGGGGGGAGGTGGAGTACTTC. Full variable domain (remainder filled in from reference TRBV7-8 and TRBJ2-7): GAGVSQSPRYKVAKRGQDVALRCDPISGHVSLFWYQQALGQGPEFLTYFQNEAQLDKSGLPSDRFFAERPEGSVSTLKIQRTQQEDSAVYLCASSTVGGEVEYFGPGTRLTVT.

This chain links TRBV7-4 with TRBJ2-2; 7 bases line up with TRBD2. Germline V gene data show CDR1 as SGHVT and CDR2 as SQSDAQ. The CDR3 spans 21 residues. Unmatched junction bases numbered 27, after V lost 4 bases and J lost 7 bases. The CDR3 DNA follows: TGTGCCAGCAGCTCCCTTCCGACCCATACACATCTCGTTCGGGAGGACGGGGAGCTGTTTTTT. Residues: CASSSLPTHTHLVREDGELFF.

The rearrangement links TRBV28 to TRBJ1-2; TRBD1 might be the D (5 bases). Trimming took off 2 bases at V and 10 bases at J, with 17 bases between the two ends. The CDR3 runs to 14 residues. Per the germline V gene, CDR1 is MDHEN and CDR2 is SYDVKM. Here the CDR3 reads CASSLGGTGRAYTF. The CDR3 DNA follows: TGTGCCAGCAGTTTAGGGGGAACGGGGCGAGCCTACACCTTC.